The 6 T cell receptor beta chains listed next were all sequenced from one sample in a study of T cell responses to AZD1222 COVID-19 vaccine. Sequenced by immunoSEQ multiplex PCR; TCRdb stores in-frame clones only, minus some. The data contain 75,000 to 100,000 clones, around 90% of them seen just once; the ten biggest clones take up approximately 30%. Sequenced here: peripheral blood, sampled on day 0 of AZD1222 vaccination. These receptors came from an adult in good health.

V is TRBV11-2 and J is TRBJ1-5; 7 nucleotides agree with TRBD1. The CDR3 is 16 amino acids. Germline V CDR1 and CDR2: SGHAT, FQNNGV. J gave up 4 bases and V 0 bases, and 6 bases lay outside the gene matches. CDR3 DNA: TGTGCCAGCAGCTTAGAAGGGGCAGGGGGGAATCAGCCCCAGCATTTT. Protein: CASSLEGAGGNQPQHF.

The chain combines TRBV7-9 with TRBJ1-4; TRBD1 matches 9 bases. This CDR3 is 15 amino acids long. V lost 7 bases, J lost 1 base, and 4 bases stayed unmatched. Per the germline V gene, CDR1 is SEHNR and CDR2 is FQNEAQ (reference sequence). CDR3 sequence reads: CASKRQGGTNEKLFF. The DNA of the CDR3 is TGTGCCAGCAAGCGACAGGGGGGAACTAATGAAAAACTGTTTTTT.

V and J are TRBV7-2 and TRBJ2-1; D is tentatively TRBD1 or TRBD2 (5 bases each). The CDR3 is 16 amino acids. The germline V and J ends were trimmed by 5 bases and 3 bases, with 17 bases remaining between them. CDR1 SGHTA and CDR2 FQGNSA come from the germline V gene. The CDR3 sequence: CASSLQLAGSYNEQFF. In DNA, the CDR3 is TGTGCCAGCAGCCTCCAACTGGCAGGGAGCTACAATGAGCAGTTCTTC.

The CDR3, as DNA: TGCGCCAGCAGCTTCGACGGGCGGAACACTGAAGCTTTCTTT. It translates to CASSFDGRNTEAFF. This chain connects TRBV5-1 to TRBJ1-1; D is undetermined. This CDR3 spans 14 amino acids. Germline assignment: CDR1 SGHRS and CDR2 YFSETQ. The V end was cut by 2 bases, the J end by 1 base, with 9 bases between.

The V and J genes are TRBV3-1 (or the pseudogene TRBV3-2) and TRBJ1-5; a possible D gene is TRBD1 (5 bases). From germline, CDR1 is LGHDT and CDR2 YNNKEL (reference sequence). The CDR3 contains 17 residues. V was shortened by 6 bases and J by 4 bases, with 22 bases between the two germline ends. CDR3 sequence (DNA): TGTGCCAGCAGGCTCGGACATTTAAGACTTAGGAATCAGCCCCAGCATTTT. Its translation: CASRLGHLRLRNQPQHF.

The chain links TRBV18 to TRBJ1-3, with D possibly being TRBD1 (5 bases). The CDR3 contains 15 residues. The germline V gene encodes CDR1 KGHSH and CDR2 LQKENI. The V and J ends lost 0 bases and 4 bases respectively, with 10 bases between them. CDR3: CASSPPGVTGNTIYF. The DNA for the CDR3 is TGTGCCAGCTCACCACCGGGGGTTACCGGAAACACCATATATTTT.